This TCR beta chain derives from a study of blood T cells in healthy people across ages (dated by TCRdb to the mid-2010s). For context, the study as a whole: In model experiments, template switching captured roughly one uniquely barcoded TCR beta cDNA molecule for every two T cells. To track age-related changes in TCR beta repertoire diversity, the study relied on deep sequencing normalized with unique cDNA molecular identifiers. Four age groups were formed from the donors: young (average 16 years), middle-aged (approximately 40), aged (around 62) and long-lived (less than 85). To avoid experimental bias, donors of different ages were spread randomly across the sequencing lanes. Two additional independent replicas of 1 million unique cDNA reads from the same blood draw were analyzed for two donors (one aged 18 to 30 and one aged 80 or older). Paper-wide results and their limitations: As age increased, observed TCR beta diversity per million T cells dropped in a roughly linear way, and a significant reduction was already evident by age roughly 40. Conclusive comparison of naive and antigen-experienced compartments was prevented by the profiling of bulk unsorted PBMCs. Compared with the aged group, more naive CD4+ T cells, fewer expanded clones and increased TCR diversity were shown by the long-lived group, suggesting age selection. Because donor CMV infection status was unknown, age-related changes in expanded clonotypes were potentially confounded. Estimates of total diversity from one million sequenced T cells were regarded as lower bounds and underestimates. A strong correlation was found between observed TCR beta diversity and the percentage of naive T cells measured by flow cytometry.

The donors were roughly 39 Caucasian individuals from Russia, aged roughly 6 to 90 years, who were systemically healthy. Each donor gave around 9.5 milliliters of peripheral blood, collected into EDTA-treated Vacutainer tubes. Ficoll-Paque density-gradient centrifugation was used to isolate PBMCs, with at least 6 million per sample. Trizol reagent was used to extract total RNA from PBMCs, with at least 5.5 micrograms per sample. Naive CD45RAhigh/CD27high T cell percentages were measured by flow cytometry on a PBMC aliquot from every donor. With respect to this clonotype: The antigen it binds to is not known. Per-base qualities were not stored, and no clone one base away is much larger.

Libraries were built with 5' RACE. TCRdb records Illumina HiSeq 2500 as the sequencer. A second roughly 6 to 12 cycle PCR used a sample-barcoded 5' primer and a J-beta primer mix. A unique molecular identifier was introduced onto each TCR beta cDNA molecule by a template-switch 5' adaptor carrying 12 random nucleotides. At least 3 million CDR3-containing paired-end reads were obtained from each sample. All of the RNA was converted into first-strand cDNA using the Mint cDNA synthesis kit, with a TRBC-specific oligonucleotide serving as the primer. Following uracil-DNA glycosylase treatment, a first 18-cycle PCR with universal primers M1SS and BC2_uni_R was performed on all cDNA. The paper's data handling went like this. Each sample was normalized by randomly selecting 1 million high-quality reads, each carrying a distinct molecular identifier. Reads with shared molecular identifiers were discarded instead of being binned into consensus sequences. MiTCR, run with a Q25 quality threshold and the strictest error-elimination algorithm, handled CDR3 identification, clonotype clustering and error correction. A nonparametric unseen species model with Euler transformation was used to estimate a lower bound on total TCR beta diversity. TCRdb trimmed public reads at Q25 via fastp, called clones via MiXCR and kept in-frame beta chains. Rows with one shared CDR3 protein collapse into an entry with the most common genes and DNA. The V and J calls and clone size are TCRdb's, not the authors'. The sample contains 1.5 million to 2 million distinct CDR3 sequences, 28% of them found a single time. The ten largest clones represent roughly 8% of the sample.

Sequences SGDLS (CDR1) and YYNGEE (CDR2) are obtained from the germline V gene. The junction carries 20 bases between V and J, which are trimmed by 10 bases and 2 bases respectively. The CDR3 covers 15 residues, taking in both the cysteine and the phenylalanine. The DNA shown is the 45-base CDR3, in frame from base 1. The sample comprised blood. The sequence came from a woman in her twenties or thirties in good health. The rearrangement combines TRBV9 with TRBJ2-3, with the D call perhaps TRBD1 or TRBD2, each one matching 7 bases. The nucleotide sequence reads as follows: TGTGCCTCTTCTAAGGCAGGGGGGGCCACAGATACGCAGTATTTT. Its protein reads: CASSKAGGATDTQYF. Here the CDR3 is joined to the reference TRBV9 and TRBJ2-3 genes, and the full variable domain is: DSGVTQTPKHLITATGQRVTLRCSPRSGDLSVYWYQQSLDQGLQFLIQYYNGEERAKGNILERFSAQQFPDLHSELNLSSLELGDSALYFCASSKAGGATDTQYFGPGTRLTVL.